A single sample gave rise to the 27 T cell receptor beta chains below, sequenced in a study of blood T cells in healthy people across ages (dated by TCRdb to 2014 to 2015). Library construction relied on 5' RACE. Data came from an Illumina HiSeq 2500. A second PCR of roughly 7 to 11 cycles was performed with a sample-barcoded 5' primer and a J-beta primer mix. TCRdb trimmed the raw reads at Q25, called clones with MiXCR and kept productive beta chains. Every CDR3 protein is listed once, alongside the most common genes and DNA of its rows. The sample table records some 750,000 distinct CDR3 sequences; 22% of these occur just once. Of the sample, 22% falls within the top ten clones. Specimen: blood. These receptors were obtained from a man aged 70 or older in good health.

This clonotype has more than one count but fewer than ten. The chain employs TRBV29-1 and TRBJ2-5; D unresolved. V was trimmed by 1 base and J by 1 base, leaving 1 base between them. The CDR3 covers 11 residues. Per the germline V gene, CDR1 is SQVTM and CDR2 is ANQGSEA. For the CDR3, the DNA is TGCAGCGTTGAAGTCCAAGAGACCCAGTACTTC. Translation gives CSVEVQETQYF.

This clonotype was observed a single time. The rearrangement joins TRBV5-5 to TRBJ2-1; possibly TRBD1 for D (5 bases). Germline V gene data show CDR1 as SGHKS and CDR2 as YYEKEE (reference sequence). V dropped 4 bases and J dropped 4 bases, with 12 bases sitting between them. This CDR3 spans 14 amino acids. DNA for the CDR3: TGTGCCAGCAGCCTCAGGGAAGGATACAATGAGCAGTTCTTC. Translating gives CASSLREGYNEQFF.

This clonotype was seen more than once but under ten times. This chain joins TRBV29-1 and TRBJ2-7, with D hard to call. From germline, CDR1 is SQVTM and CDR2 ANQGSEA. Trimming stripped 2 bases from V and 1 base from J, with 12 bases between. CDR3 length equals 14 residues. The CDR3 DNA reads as TGCAGCGTTGAACTTCCTTTATCGTCCTACGAGCAGTACTTC. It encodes CSVELPLSSYEQYF.

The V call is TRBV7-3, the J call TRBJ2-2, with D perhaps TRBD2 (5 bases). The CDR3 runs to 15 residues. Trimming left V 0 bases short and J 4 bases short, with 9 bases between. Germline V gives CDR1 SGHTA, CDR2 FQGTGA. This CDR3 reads CASSLTLAGTGELFF. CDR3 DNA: TGTGCCAGCAGCTTAACGCTCGCGGGCACCGGGGAGCTGTTTTTT.

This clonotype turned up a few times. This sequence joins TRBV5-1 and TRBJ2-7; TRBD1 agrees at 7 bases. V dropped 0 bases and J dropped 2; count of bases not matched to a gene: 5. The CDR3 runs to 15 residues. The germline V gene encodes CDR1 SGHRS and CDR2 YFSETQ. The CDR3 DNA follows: TGCGCCAGCAGCTTGGAACAGGGGAACACCTACGAGCAGTACTTC. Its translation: CASSLEQGNTYEQYF.

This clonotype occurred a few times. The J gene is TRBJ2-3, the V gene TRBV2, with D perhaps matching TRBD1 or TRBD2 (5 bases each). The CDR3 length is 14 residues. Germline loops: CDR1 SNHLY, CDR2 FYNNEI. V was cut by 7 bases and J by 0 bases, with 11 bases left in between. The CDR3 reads CASKPGPSTDTQYF. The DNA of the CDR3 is TGTGCCAGCAAACCGGGACCAAGCACAGATACGCAGTATTTT.

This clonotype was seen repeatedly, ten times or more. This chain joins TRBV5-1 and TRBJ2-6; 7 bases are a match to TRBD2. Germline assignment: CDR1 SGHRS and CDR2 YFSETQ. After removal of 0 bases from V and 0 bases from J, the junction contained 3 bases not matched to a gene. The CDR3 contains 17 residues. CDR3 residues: CASSLDGTTSGANVLTF. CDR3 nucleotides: TGCGCCAGCAGCTTGGATGGGACTACCTCTGGGGCCAACGTCCTGACTTTC.

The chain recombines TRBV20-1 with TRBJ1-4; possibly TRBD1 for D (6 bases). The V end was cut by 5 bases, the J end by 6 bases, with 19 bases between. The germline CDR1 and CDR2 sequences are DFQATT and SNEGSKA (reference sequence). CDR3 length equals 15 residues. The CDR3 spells CSAPSSTDSDEKLFF. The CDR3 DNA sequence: TGCAGTGCTCCTTCGAGTACGGACAGCGATGAAAAACTGTTTTTT.

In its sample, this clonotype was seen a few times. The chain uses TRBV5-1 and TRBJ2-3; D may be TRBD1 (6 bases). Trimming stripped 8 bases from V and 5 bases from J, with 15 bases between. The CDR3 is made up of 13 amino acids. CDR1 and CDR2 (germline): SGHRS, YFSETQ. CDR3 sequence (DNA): TGCGCCAGTTGCAGGGGTGATGTAGATACGCAGTATTTT. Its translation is CASCRGDVDTQYF.

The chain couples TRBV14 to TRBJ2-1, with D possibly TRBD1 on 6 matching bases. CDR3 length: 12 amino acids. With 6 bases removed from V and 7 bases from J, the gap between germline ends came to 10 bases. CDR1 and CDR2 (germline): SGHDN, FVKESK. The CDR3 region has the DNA TGTGCCAGCAGACTAACAGGGAATGAGCAGTTCTTC. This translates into CASRLTGNEQFF.

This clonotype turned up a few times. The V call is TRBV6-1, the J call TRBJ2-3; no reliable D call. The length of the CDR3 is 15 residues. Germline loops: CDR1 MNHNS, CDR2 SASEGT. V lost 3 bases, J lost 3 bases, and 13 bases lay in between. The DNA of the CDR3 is TGTGCCAGCAGTGACGCCCCGGATTCTACAGATACGCAGTATTTT. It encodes CASSDAPDSTDTQYF.

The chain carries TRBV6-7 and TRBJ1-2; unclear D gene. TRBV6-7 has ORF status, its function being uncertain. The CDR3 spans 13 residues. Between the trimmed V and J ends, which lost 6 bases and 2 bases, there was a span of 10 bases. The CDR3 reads CASRLTENYGYTF. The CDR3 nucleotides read TGTGCCAGCAGATTGACTGAAAACTATGGCTACACCTTC.

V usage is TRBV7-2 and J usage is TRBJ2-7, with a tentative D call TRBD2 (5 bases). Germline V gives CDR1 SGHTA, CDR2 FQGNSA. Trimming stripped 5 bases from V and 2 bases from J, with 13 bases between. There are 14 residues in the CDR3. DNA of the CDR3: TGTGCCAGCAGCCGACACGACGGGACCTACGAGCAGTACGTC. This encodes CASSRHDGTYEQYV.

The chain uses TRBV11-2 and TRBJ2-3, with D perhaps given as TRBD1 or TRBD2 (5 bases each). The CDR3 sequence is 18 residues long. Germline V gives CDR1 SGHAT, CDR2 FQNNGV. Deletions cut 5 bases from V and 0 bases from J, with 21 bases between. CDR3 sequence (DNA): TGTGCCAGCAGCCGGGTGGGGAAGGGACGGACAAGCACAGATACGCAGTATTTT. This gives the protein CASSRVGKGRTSTDTQYF. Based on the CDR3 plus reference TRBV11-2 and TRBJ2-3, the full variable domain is EAGVAQSPRYKIIEKRQSVAFWCNPISGHATLYWYQQILGQGPKLLIQFQNNGVVDDSQLPKDRFSAERLKGVDSTLKIQPAKLEDSAVYLCASSRVGKGRTSTDTQYFGPGTRLTVL.

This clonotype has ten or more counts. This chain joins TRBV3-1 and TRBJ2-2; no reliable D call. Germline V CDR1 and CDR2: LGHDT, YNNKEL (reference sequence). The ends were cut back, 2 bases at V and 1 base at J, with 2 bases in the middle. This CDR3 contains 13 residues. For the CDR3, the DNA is TGTGCCAGCAGCCAACTGAACACCGGGGAGCTGTTTTTT. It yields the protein CASSQLNTGELFF.

The CDR3 DNA follows: TGTGCCAGCAGTTCGGACAGGGATTATTCACCCCTCCACTTT. It translates to CASSSDRDYSPLHF. The V gene is TRBV27, the J gene TRBJ1-6, with 8 bases matching TRBD1. The germline V gene has CDR1 MNHEY and CDR2 SMNVEV (reference sequence). The J segment lost 8 bases and the V segment lost 4 bases, leaving 4 bases of the junction unmatched. CDR3 length equals 14 residues.

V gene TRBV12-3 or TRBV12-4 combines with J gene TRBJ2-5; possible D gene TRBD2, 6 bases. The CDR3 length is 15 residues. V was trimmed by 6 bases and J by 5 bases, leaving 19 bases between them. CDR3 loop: CASSSPDEGRETQYF. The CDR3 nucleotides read TGTGCCAGCAGCTCCCCTGATGAGGGGAGGGAGACCCAGTACTTC.

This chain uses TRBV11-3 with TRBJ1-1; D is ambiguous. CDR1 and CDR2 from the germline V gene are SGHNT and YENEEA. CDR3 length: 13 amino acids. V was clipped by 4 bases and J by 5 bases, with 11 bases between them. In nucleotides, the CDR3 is TGTGCCAGCAGCTCATATGGAGTTACTGAAGCTTTCTTT. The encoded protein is CASSSYGVTEAFF.

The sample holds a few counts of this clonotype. The chain's CDR3 is CASSQDWASDVYGYTF. The CDR3 DNA is TGCGCCAGCAGCCAAGATTGGGCGAGCGACGTTTATGGCTACACCTTC. The V and J genes are TRBV4-1 and TRBJ1-2, with D unclear. The CDR3 totals 16 residues. CDR1 is MGHRA and CDR2 is YSYEKL in the germline V gene. V shed 0 bases and J shed 5 bases, with 16 bases lying between them.

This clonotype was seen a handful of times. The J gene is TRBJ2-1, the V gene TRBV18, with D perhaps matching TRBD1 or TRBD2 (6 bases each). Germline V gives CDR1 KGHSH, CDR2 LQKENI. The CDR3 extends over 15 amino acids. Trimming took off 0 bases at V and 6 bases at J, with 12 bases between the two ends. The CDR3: CASSPPGGIFNEQFF. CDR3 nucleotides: TGTGCCAGCTCACCACCAGGGGGGATCTTCAATGAGCAGTTCTTC.

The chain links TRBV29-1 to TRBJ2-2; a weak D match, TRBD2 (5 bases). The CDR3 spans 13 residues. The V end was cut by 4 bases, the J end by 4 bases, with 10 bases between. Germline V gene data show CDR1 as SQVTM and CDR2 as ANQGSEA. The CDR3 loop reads CSVVSTSTGELFF. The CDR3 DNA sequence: TGCAGCGTTGTGTCCACTAGCACCGGGGAGCTGTTTTTT.

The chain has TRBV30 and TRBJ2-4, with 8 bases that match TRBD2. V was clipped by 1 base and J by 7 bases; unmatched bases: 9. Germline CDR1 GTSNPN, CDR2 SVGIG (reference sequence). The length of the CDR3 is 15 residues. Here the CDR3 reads CAWSEPGGPWNIQYF. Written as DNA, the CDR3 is TGTGCCTGGAGTGAGCCGGGAGGGCCTTGGAACATTCAGTACTTC.

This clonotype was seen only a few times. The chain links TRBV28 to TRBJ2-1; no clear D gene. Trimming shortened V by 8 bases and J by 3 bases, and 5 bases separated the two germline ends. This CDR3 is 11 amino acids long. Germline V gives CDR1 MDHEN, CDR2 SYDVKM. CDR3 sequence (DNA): TGTGCCAGCGTTAGCTACAATGAGCAGTTCTTC. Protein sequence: CASVSYNEQFF.

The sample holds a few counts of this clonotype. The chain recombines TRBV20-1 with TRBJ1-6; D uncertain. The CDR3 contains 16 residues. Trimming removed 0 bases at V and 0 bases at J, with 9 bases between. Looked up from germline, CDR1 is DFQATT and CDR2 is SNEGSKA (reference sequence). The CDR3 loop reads CSARDLVTSYNSPLHF. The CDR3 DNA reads TGCAGTGCTAGAGATCTGGTGACCTCCTATAATTCACCCCTCCACTTT.

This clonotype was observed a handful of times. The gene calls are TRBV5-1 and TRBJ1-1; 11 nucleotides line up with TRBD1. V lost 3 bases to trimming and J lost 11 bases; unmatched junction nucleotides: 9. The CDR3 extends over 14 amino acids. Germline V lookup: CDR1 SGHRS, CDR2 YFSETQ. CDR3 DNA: TGCGCCAGCAGCTCATACGGACAGGGGGCTGCGGCTTTCTTT. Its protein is CASSSYGQGAAAFF.

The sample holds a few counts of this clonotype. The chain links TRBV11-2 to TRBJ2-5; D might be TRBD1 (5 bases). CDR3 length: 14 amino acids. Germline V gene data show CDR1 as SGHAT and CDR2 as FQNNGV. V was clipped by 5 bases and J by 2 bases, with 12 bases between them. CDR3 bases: TGTGCCAGCAGCATGAGACGGACACAAGAGACCCAGTACTTC. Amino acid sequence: CASSMRRTQETQYF.

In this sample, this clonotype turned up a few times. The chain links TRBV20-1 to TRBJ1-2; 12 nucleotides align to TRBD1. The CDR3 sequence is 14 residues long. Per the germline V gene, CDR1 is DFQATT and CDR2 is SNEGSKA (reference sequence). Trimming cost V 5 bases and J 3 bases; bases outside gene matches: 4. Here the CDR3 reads CSAEGTGGDYGYTF. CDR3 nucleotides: TGCAGTGCTGAGGGGACAGGGGGCGACTATGGCTACACCTTC.